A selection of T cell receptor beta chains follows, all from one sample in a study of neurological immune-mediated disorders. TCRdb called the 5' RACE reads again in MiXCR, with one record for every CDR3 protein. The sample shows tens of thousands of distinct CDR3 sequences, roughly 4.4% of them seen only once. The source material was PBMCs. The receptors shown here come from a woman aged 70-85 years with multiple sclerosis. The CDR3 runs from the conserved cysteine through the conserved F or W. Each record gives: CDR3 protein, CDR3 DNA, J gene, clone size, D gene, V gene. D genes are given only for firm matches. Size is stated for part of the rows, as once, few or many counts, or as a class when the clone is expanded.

cdr3_aa: CASSVPASNTGELFF; cdr3_nt: TGCGCCAGCTCCGTTCCGGCCTCGAACACCGGGGAGCTGTTTTTT; j_call: TRBJ2-2; clone_size: many; d_call: NA; v_call: TRBV5-1
cdr3_aa: CASSFGESSYNEQFF; cdr3_nt: TGTGCCAGCAGTTTTGGGGAAAGCTCCTACAATGAGCAGTTCTTC; j_call: TRBJ2-1; clone_size: many; d_call: NA; v_call: TRBV12-3/TRBV12-4
cdr3_aa: CASSVGWSSYNEQFF; cdr3_nt: TGTGCCAGCAGCGTAGGTTGGAGCTCCTACAATGAGCAGTTCTTC; j_call: TRBJ2-1; clone_size: many; d_call: NA; v_call: TRBV9
cdr3_aa: CASSYSWFQGAGGTEAFF; cdr3_nt: TGTGCCAGCAGTTACTCTTGGTTCCAGGGGGCGGGAGGGACTGAAGCTTTCTTT; j_call: TRBJ1-1; clone_size: many; d_call: TRBD1; v_call: TRBV6-5
cdr3_aa: CATATGGDTEAFF; cdr3_nt: TGCGCCACGGCGACAGGGGGGGACACTGAAGCTTTCTTT; j_call: TRBJ1-1; clone_size: many; d_call: TRBD1; v_call: TRBV5-1
cdr3_aa: CSVEMGSAGELFF; cdr3_nt: TGCAGCGTTGAAATGGGGTCGGCCGGGGAGCTGTTTTTT; j_call: TRBJ2-2; clone_size: many; d_call: NA; v_call: TRBV29-1
cdr3_aa: CASSLAPTGEETQYF; cdr3_nt: TGCGCCAGCAGCTTGGCTCCTACGGGAGAAGAGACCCAGTACTTC; j_call: TRBJ2-5; clone_size: many; d_call: NA; v_call: TRBV5-1
cdr3_aa: CASSPTGMNTEAFF; cdr3_nt: TGTGCCAGCTCACCAACGGGAATGAACACTGAAGCTTTCTTT; j_call: TRBJ1-1; clone_size: many; d_call: NA; v_call: TRBV18
cdr3_aa: CASRSQGSGMSTDTQYF; cdr3_nt: TGTGCCAGCAGATCCCAGGGTAGCGGGATGAGCACAGATACGCAGTATTTT; j_call: TRBJ2-3; clone_size: many; d_call: TRBD2; v_call: TRBV11-2
cdr3_aa: CASSLEFEGGQFF; cdr3_nt: TGCGCCAGCAGCTTGGAGTTTGAAGGAGGGCAGTTCTTC; j_call: TRBJ2-1; clone_size: NA; d_call: NA; v_call: TRBV5-1
cdr3_aa: CATSDLARSYEQYF; cdr3_nt: TGTGCCACCTCTGATCTAGCGCGCTCCTACGAGCAGTACTTC; j_call: TRBJ2-7; clone_size: many; d_call: NA; v_call: TRBV15
cdr3_aa: CSARDRVGTEAFF; cdr3_nt: TGCAGTGCTAGAGACAGGGTTGGCACTGAAGCTTTCTTT; j_call: TRBJ1-1; clone_size: many; d_call: NA; v_call: TRBV20-1
cdr3_aa: CSASPGLAKNIQYF; cdr3_nt: TGCAGTGCTAGCCCCGGCTTAGCCAAAAACATTCAGTACTTC; j_call: TRBJ2-4; clone_size: many; d_call: NA; v_call: TRBV20-1
cdr3_aa: CASSSSGTSGGEQFF; cdr3_nt: TGTGCCAGCAGCTCATCCGGGACTAGCGGGGGGGAGCAGTTCTTC; j_call: TRBJ2-1; clone_size: many; d_call: TRBD2; v_call: TRBV7-9
cdr3_aa: CASSPPGGGYTF; cdr3_nt: TGTGCCAGCAGCCCTCCGGGGGGGGGCTACACCTTC; j_call: TRBJ1-2; clone_size: many; d_call: NA; v_call: TRBV7-9
cdr3_aa: CASSLRVATDTQYF; cdr3_nt: TGTGCCAGCAGTTTAAGGGTAGCCACAGATACGCAGTATTTT; j_call: TRBJ2-3; clone_size: many; d_call: NA; v_call: TRBV12-3/TRBV12-4
cdr3_aa: CSARDPTSGSPDTQYF; cdr3_nt: TGCAGTGCTAGAGATCCTACTAGCGGGAGCCCAGATACGCAGTATTTT; j_call: TRBJ2-3; clone_size: NA; d_call: TRBD2; v_call: TRBV20-1
cdr3_aa: CASSPTMLIRGAEAFF; cdr3_nt: TGTGCCAGCAGCCCAACGATGCTTATCAGGGGGGCTGAAGCTTTCTTT; j_call: TRBJ1-1; clone_size: many; d_call: TRBD1; v_call: TRBV3-1
cdr3_aa: CASSLAGVPYNEQFF; cdr3_nt: TGCGCCAGCAGTCTAGCGGGAGTACCCTACAATGAGCAGTTCTTC; j_call: TRBJ2-1; clone_size: many; d_call: TRBD2; v_call: TRBV10-2
cdr3_aa: CASRPRVGGSYNEQFF; cdr3_nt: TGTGCCAGCAGACCCCGGGTGGGGGGCTCCTACAATGAGCAGTTCTTC; j_call: TRBJ2-1; clone_size: many; d_call: NA; v_call: TRBV12-3/TRBV12-4
cdr3_aa: CASSQAGGVAKNIQYF; cdr3_nt: TGCGCCAGCAGCCAAGCGGGCGGGGTAGCCAAAAACATTCAGTACTTC; j_call: TRBJ2-4; clone_size: many; d_call: NA; v_call: TRBV4-1
cdr3_aa: CASSFERGPYNEQFF; cdr3_nt: TGTGCCAGCAGTTTCGAGCGGGGGCCCTACAATGAGCAGTTCTTC; j_call: TRBJ2-1; clone_size: few; d_call: TRBD2; v_call: TRBV27
cdr3_aa: CASSLGTNTEAFF; cdr3_nt: TGTGCCAGCTCTCTCGGGACAAACACTGAAGCTTTCTTT; j_call: TRBJ1-1; clone_size: many; d_call: NA; v_call: TRBV18
cdr3_aa: CASSQVGGTYNEQFF; cdr3_nt: TGCGCCAGCAGCCAAGTGGGAGGAACCTACAATGAGCAGTTCTTC; j_call: TRBJ2-1; clone_size: many; d_call: NA; v_call: TRBV4-1
cdr3_aa: CASSVGQGGTGELFF; cdr3_nt: TGTGCCAGCAGCGTAGGACAGGGTGGGACCGGGGAGCTGTTTTTT; j_call: TRBJ2-2; clone_size: many; d_call: TRBD1; v_call: TRBV9
cdr3_aa: CAIRDVGGYYEQYF; cdr3_nt: TGTGCCATCCGGGACGTTGGAGGATACTACGAGCAGTACTTC; j_call: TRBJ2-7; clone_size: few; d_call: NA; v_call: TRBV10-3
cdr3_aa: CSARAPSGGSYEQYF; cdr3_nt: TGCAGTGCTAGAGCCCCTAGCGGGGGGTCCTACGAGCAGTACTTC; j_call: TRBJ2-7; clone_size: many; d_call: TRBD2; v_call: TRBV20-1
cdr3_aa: CASSLSAGDYNSPLHF; cdr3_nt: TGCGCCAGCAGCTTGAGTGCAGGGGATTATAATTCACCCCTCCACTTT; j_call: TRBJ1-6; clone_size: many; d_call: NA; v_call: TRBV5-1
cdr3_aa: CASSDGLLPHF; cdr3_nt: TGTGCCAGCAGTGATGGACTCCTCCCGCATTTT; j_call: TRBJ1-5; clone_size: NA; d_call: NA; v_call: TRBV12-3/TRBV12-4
cdr3_aa: CASSWTGYGYTF; cdr3_nt: TGTGCCAGCAGCTGGACAGGCTATGGCTACACCTTC; j_call: TRBJ1-2; clone_size: many; d_call: TRBD1; v_call: TRBV5-8
cdr3_aa: CASRSRLAGGADTQYF; cdr3_nt: TGTGCCAGCAGATCAAGACTAGCGGGAGGAGCAGATACGCAGTATTTT; j_call: TRBJ2-3; clone_size: NA; d_call: TRBD2; v_call: TRBV6-6
cdr3_aa: CASSLAVLVGSGANVLTF; cdr3_nt: TGCGCCAGCAGCTTGGCGGTCCTGGTGGGATCTGGGGCCAACGTCCTGACTTTC; j_call: TRBJ2-6; clone_size: NA; d_call: NA; v_call: TRBV5-1
cdr3_aa: CASSLPGLTGDEQFF; cdr3_nt: TGCGCCAGCAGCTTGCCGGGCCTAACCGGCGATGAGCAGTTCTTC; j_call: TRBJ2-1; clone_size: many; d_call: NA; v_call: TRBV5-1
cdr3_aa: CASSEISYEQYF; cdr3_nt: TGTGCCAGCAGTGAAATCTCCTACGAGCAGTACTTC; j_call: TRBJ2-7; clone_size: many; d_call: NA; v_call: TRBV2
cdr3_aa: CASSLKRGLNEQFF; cdr3_nt: TGTGCCAGCAGTTTAAAGCGGGGCCTCAATGAGCAGTTCTTC; j_call: TRBJ2-1; clone_size: many; d_call: TRBD2; v_call: TRBV12-3/TRBV12-4
cdr3_aa: CASSFEGLGYGYTF; cdr3_nt: TGTGCCAGCAGCTTTGAGGGACTGGGCTATGGCTACACCTTC; j_call: TRBJ1-2; clone_size: many; d_call: NA; v_call: TRBV7-9
cdr3_aa: CASSLREADTQYF; cdr3_nt: TGCGCCAGCAGCCTTCGGGAGGCAGATACGCAGTATTTT; j_call: TRBJ2-3; clone_size: many; d_call: TRBD2; v_call: TRBV5-1
cdr3_aa: CASSATAREQYF; cdr3_nt: TGTGCCAGCAGTGCCACGGCAAGGGAGCAGTACTTC; j_call: TRBJ2-7; clone_size: many; d_call: NA; v_call: TRBV2
cdr3_aa: CASSLELADNEQFF; cdr3_nt: TGTGCCAGCAGCTTAGAACTAGCGGACAATGAGCAGTTCTTC; j_call: TRBJ2-1; clone_size: many; d_call: TRBD2; v_call: TRBV7-2
cdr3_aa: CASSQTTTAEQFF; cdr3_nt: TGTGCCAGCAGCCAGACAACGACGGCTGAGCAGTTCTTC; j_call: TRBJ2-1; clone_size: many; d_call: NA; v_call: TRBV3-1
cdr3_aa: CASSLRIAGGLEETQYF; cdr3_nt: TGTGCCAGCAGTCTTCGGATAGCGGGAGGGTTGGAAGAGACCCAGTACTTC; j_call: TRBJ2-5; clone_size: many; d_call: TRBD2; v_call: TRBV6-6
cdr3_aa: CAISEGSGRVVNEQFF; cdr3_nt: TGTGCCATCAGTGAGGGAAGCGGGAGGGTGGTGAATGAGCAGTTCTTC; j_call: TRBJ2-1; clone_size: many; d_call: TRBD2; v_call: TRBV10-3
cdr3_aa: CASSLVGLAGDTQYF; cdr3_nt: TGTGCCAGCAGCTTAGTTGGACTAGCGGGAGACACGCAGTATTTT; j_call: TRBJ2-3; clone_size: many; d_call: TRBD2; v_call: TRBV7-2